A single sample gave rise to the 16 T cell receptor beta chains below, sequenced in a study of T cells in Graves' hyperthyroidism and ophthalmopathy. TCR beta CDR3 region amplification was performed from RNA transcripts. First-round RT-PCR of the TCR CDR3 relied on the HTBI primer set. MiXCR, applied by TCRdb to the multiplex PCR reads, yields one record per CDR3 protein. The table lists approximately 560,000 distinct CDR3 sequences, roughly 50% of them singletons. The material sequenced was peripheral blood or thyroid tissue (not recorded which). All receptors derive from a woman aged 18-29 years with Graves' hyperthyroidism.

This clonotype appeared many times. V is TRBV24-1 and J is TRBJ1-2; D remains unclear. Trimming removed 1 base at V and 13 bases at J, with 15 bases between. In germline, CDR1 is KGHDR, CDR2 SFDVKD. The CDR3 spans 13 residues. The CDR3 bases are TGTGCCACCAGTGATTTCCGGACGAAAGGTGGCACCTTC. This translates into CATSDFRTKGGTF.

With respect to this clonotype: One end of the junction does not line up with germline, which may come from a read error. The rearrangement uses TRBV20-1 and TRBJ2-5, with D perhaps given as TRBD1 or TRBD2 (5 bases each). This CDR3 is built from 9 residues. The germline V gene encodes CDR1 DFQATT and CDR2 SNEGSKA (reference sequence). CDR3 loop: CSARDEGRF. For the CDR3, the DNA is TGCAGTGCTAGAGATGAGGGGCGCTTC.

This clonotype was seen many times. The chain links TRBV7-2 to TRBJ1-4; no clear D. The germline V gene encodes CDR1 SGHTA and CDR2 FQGNSA. V dropped 5 bases and J dropped 8 bases, with 15 bases sitting between them. The CDR3 consists of 14 residues. The CDR3 DNA follows: TGTGCCAGCAGCGTCTACCCTCCGACGGAAAAACTGTTTTTT. Protein sequence: CASSVYPPTEKLFF.

J is TRBJ1-5 and V is TRBV24-1, with 8 bases fitting TRBD1. The CDR3 contains 15 residues. Germline V gene lookup returns CDR1 KGHDR and CDR2 SFDVKD. V shed 11 bases and J 5 bases; nucleotides not matched to a gene: 13. The CDR3 sequence: CASSLDGQGHQPQHF. CDR3 bases: TGTGCCAGCAGCTTAGACGGACAGGGCCATCAGCCCCAGCATTTT.

This clonotype was found many times. The chain uses TRBV10-3 and TRBJ1-1; 8 nucleotides align to TRBD1. The CDR3 has 15 residues. CDR1 ENHRY and CDR2 SYGVKD come from the germline V gene. V gave up 4 bases and J gave up 2 bases; unmatched junction bases: 6. The CDR3: CAISGGRGLNTEAFF. DNA for the CDR3: TGTGCCATCAGTGGCGGCAGGGGGCTTAACACTGAAGCTTTCTTT.

This clonotype was counted only a few times. It may be a read error: a sequence one base away is much more abundant. J is TRBJ1-2 and V is TRBV6-2 or TRBV6-3; TRBD1 agrees at 9 bases. The germline V gene encodes CDR1 MNHEY and CDR2 SVGEGT. The J segment lost 8 bases and the V segment lost 7 bases, leaving 5 bases of the junction unmatched. The CDR3 loop spans 12 amino acids. The CDR3 nucleotides are TGTGCCAGCAAACGGGACAGGGAGGGCTACACCTTC. Encoded protein: CASKRDREGYTF.

This clonotype was recorded at least ten times. V usage is TRBV9 and J usage is TRBJ1-6, with TRBD1 matching 11 bases. This CDR3 contains 16 residues. V lost 4 bases and J lost 8; bases outside the gene matches: 8. CDR1 is SGDLS and CDR2 is YYNGEE in the germline V gene. Written as DNA, the CDR3 is TGTGCCAGCAGCATGGACAGGGGGCCTGGGTATTCACCCCTCCACTTT. This sequence encodes CASSMDRGPGYSPLHF. The full variable domain, rest sourced from reference TRBV9 and TRBJ1-6, is DSGVTQTPKHLITATGQRVTLRCSPRSGDLSVYWYQQSLDQGLQFLIQYYNGEERAKGNILERFSAQQFPDLHSELNLSSLELGDSALYFCASSMDRGPGYSPLHFGNGTRLTVT.

This clonotype was counted at least ten times. V is TRBV10-2 and J is TRBJ2-5; D is uncertain. Per the germline V gene, CDR1 is WSHSY and CDR2 is SAAADI. V lost 2 bases and J 6 bases, leaving 13 bases between the germline ends. The CDR3 runs to 14 residues. CDR3: CASSETRPGKTQYF. The CDR3, as DNA: TGCGCCAGCAGTGAGACACGACCTGGGAAGACCCAGTACTTC.

The chain is built from TRBV7-1 and TRBJ1-6; possibly TRBD1 for D (6 bases). TRBV7-1 is recorded as an ORF, its role being uncertain. The CDR3 contains 14 residues. The V gene lost 8 bases and the J gene lost 10 bases, with 18 bases spanning the gap. This chain's CDR3 is CASSPSVGGSPLHF. The CDR3 DNA follows: TGTGCCAGCTCACCGTCAGTGGGGGGCTCACCCCTCCACTTT.

As regards this clonotype: At one end, the junction sequence differs from germline, possibly due to a read error. This chain joins TRBV7-1 and TRBJ1-6; 7 nucleotides match TRBD1. TRBV7-1 is an ORF, with its function uncertain. The CDR3 is made up of 14 amino acids. This chain's CDR3 is CASSSGGAGSPLHF. The CDR3 region has the DNA TGTGCCAGCAGTTCAGGGGGGGCAGGATCACCCCTCCACTTT.

The gene calls are TRBV7-9 and TRBJ2-5; perhaps TRBD2 as D (6 bases). Germline V gene sequence: CDR1 SEHNR, CDR2 FQNEAQ (reference sequence). The CDR3 runs 15 residues. V was pared by 5 bases and J by 1 base, with 14 bases between. The chain's CDR3 is CASSLILEGQETQYF. The CDR3 DNA is TGTGCCAGCAGCCTAATTTTGGAGGGCCAAGAGACCCAGTACTTC.

The table lists this clonotype with many counts. J is TRBJ1-6 and V is TRBV2; D might be TRBD1 (5 bases). Trimming removed 6 bases at V and 2 bases at J, with 11 bases between. The CDR3 loop spans 15 amino acids. Germline V gene data show CDR1 as SNHLY and CDR2 as FYNNEI. DNA of the CDR3: TGTGCCAGCAGAGATGACAGAACCTATAATTCACCCCTCCACTTT. The encoded protein is CASRDDRTYNSPLHF. The full variable domain, its missing parts supplied by reference TRBV2 and TRBJ1-6, is EPEVTQTPSHQVTQMGQEVILRCVPISNHLYFYWYRQILGQKVEFLVSFYNNEISEKSEIFDDQFSVERPDGSNFTLKIRSTKLEDSAMYFCASRDDRTYNSPLHFGNGTRLTVT.

Only a few counts were recorded for this clonotype. CDR3 loop: CAGNAGNTEAFF. CDR3 DNA sequence: TGTGCCGGCAATGCGGGGAACACTGAAGCTTTCTTT. The V call is TRBV2, the J call TRBJ1-1; the D is unclear. This CDR3 has 12 residues. With 11 bases removed from V and 1 base from J, the gap between germline ends came to 11 bases. Germline values: CDR1 SNHLY, CDR2 FYNNEI.

This clonotype has only one observation. The rearrangement links TRBV6-5 to TRBJ2-3; 8 nucleotides align to TRBD2. V lost 6 bases and J lost 4; bases outside the gene matches: 6. The CDR3 length is 14 residues. CDR1 MNHEY and CDR2 SVGAGI come from the germline V gene. CDR3 sequence (DNA): TGTGCCAGCAGCGTAGCGGGAAAGGCAGATACGCAGTATTTT. It encodes CASSVAGKADTQYF.

The CDR3 nucleotides are TGTGCCAGCAGTGGATGGGGACAGCCAAGCTCCGGCTACACCTTC. Its translation is CASSGWGQPSSGYTF. This rearrangement joins TRBV25-1 to TRBJ1-2, with 7 positions matching TRBD1. The CDR3 runs to 15 residues. V trimming: 4 bases; J trimming: 8 bases; junction bases outside the gene matches: 13. Germline loops: CDR1 MGHDK, CDR2 SYGVNS.

The chain joins TRBV7-2 to TRBJ1-3, with D unresolved. Germline values: CDR1 SGHTA, CDR2 FQGNSA. This CDR3 has 14 residues. V was clipped by 4 bases and J by 4 bases, with 11 bases between them. The CDR3 DNA sequence: TGTGCCAGCAGCTACCCCCTGAGGGGAAACACCATATATTTT. Translating it yields CASSYPLRGNTIYF.